The clone carrying this T cell receptor (beta chain) was picked up a small number of times. This sample was taken from a study of shared clonotypes between healthy human individuals. Data came from immunoSEQ multiplex PCR; TCRdb stores just in-frame clones and leaves some out. The table shows under 1,100,000 clones, with under 80% occurring only once. This CDR3 region has 15 residues. Per the germline V gene, CDR1 is SGHRS and CDR2 is YFSETQ. J gave up 5 bases and V 4 bases, and 7 bases lay outside the gene matches. The receptor was derived from a man aged 18 to 30 in good health. This chain uses TRBV5-1 with TRBJ2-5, with TRBD1 matching 11 bases. The sample was memory CD4+ T cells sorted from blood. Sample subset: CD45RA-negative fraction. The CDR3: CASSAGDRGVETQYF. The CDR3, as DNA: TGCGCCAGCAGCGCAGGGGACAGGGGGGTGGAGACCCAGTACTTC.